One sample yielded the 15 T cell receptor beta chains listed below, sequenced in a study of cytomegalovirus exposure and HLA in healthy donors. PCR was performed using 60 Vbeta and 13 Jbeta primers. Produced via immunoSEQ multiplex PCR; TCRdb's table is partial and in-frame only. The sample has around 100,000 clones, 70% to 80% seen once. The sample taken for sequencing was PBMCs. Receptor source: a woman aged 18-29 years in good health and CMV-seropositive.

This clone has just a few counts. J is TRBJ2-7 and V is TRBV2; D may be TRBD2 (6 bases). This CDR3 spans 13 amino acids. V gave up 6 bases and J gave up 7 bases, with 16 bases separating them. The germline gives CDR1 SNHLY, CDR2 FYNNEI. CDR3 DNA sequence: TGTGCCAGCAGCGTGGAGGGAAAGACGGAGCAGTACTTC. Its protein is CASSVEGKTEQYF.

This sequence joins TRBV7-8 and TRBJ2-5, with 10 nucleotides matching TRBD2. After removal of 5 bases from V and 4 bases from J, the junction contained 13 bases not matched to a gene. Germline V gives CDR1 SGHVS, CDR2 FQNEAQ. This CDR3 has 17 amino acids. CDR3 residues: CASSRIAPGLARETQYF. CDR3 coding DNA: TGTGCCAGCAGCCGAATTGCACCGGGACTAGCGAGAGAGACCCAGTACTTC.

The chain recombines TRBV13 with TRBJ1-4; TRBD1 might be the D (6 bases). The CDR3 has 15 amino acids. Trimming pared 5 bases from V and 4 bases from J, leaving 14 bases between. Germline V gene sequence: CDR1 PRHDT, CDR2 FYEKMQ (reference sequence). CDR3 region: CASSTRQVNNEKLFF. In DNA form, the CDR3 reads TGTGCCAGCAGCACCCGACAGGTCAATAATGAAAAACTGTTTTTT.

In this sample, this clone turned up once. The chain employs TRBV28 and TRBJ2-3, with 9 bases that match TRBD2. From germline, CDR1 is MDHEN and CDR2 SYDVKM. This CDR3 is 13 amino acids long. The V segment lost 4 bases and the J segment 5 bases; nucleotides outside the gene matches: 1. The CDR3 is CASSWRGGDTQYF. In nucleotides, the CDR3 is TGTGCCAGCAGTTGGCGGGGGGGAGATACGCAGTATTTT.

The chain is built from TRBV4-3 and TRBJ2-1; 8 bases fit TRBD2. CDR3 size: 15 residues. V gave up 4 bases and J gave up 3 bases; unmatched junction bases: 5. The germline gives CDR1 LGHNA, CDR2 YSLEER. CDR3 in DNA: TGCGCCAGCAGCCTATGGACTAGCAGCTACAATGAGCAGTTCTTC. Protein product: CASSLWTSSYNEQFF.

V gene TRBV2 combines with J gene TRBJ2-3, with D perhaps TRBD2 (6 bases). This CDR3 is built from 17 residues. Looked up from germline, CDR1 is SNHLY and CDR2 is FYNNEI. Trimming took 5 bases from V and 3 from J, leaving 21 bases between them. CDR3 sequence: CASSPPHLPGLTDTQYF. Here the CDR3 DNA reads TGTGCCAGCAGTCCGCCCCATCTGCCGGGACTGACAGATACGCAGTATTTT.

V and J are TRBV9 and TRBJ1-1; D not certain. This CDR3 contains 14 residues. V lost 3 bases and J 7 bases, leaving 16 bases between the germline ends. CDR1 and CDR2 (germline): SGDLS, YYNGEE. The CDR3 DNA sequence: TGTGCCAGCAGCGCCGTGTTGGGAGTGGGTGAAGCTTTCTTT. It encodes CASSAVLGVGEAFF.

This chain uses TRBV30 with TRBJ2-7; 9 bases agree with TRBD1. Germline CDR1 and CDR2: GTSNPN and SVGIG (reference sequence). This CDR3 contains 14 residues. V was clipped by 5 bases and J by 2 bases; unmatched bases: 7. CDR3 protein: CAWAGDRAAYEQYF. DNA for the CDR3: TGTGCCTGGGCGGGGGACAGGGCTGCCTACGAGCAGTACTTC.

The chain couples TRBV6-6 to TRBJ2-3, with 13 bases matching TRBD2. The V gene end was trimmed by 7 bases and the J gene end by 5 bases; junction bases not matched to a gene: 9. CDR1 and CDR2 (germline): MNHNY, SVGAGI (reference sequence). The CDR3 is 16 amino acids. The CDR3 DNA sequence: TGTGCCAGCACCCCAACTAGCGGGAGGGCTGTAGATACGCAGTATTTT. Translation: CASTPTSGRAVDTQYF.

For the CDR3, the DNA is TGCGCCAGCAGCTTGGGGGGGGCAGATACGCAGTATTTT. It codes for CASSLGGADTQYF. V and J are TRBV5-1 and TRBJ2-3; D is perhaps TRBD2 (6 bases). The germline V gene encodes CDR1 SGHRS and CDR2 YFSETQ. The CDR3 runs 13 residues. V was shortened by 0 bases and J by 4 bases, with 6 bases between the two germline ends.

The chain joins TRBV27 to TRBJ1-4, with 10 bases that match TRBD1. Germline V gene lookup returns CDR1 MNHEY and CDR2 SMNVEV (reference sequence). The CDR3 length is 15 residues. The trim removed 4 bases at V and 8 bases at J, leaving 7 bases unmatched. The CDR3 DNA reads TGTGCCAGCAGTTCCAGGGACAGGGGAGGGGAAAAACTGTTTTTT. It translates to CASSSRDRGGEKLFF.

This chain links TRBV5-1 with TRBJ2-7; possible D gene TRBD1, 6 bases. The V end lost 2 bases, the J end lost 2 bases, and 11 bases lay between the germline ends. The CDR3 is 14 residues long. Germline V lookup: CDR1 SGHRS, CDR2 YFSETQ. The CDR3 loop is CASSLNRAPYEQYF. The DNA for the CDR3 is TGCGCCAGCAGCTTAAACAGGGCGCCCTACGAGCAGTACTTC. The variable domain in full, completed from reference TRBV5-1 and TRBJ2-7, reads KAGVTQTPRYLIKTRGQQVTLSCSPISGHRSVSWYQQTPGQGLQFLFEYFSETQRNKGNFPGRFSGRQFSNSRSEMNVSTLELGDSALYLCASSLNRAPYEQYFGPGTRLTVT.

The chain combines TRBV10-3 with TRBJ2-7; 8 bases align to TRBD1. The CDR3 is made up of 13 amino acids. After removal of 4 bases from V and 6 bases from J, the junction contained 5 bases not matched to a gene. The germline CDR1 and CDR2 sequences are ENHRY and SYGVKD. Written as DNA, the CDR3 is TGTGCCATCAGTGGGGCAGGGGGCCTCGAGCAGTACTTC. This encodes CAISGAGGLEQYF.

Here the CDR3 DNA reads TGTGCCAGCAGCGCTCAGGGAGGGATTGAGACCCAGTACTTC. It encodes CASSAQGGIETQYF. J is TRBJ2-5 and V is TRBV9, with 7 bases lining up with TRBD2. The V gene end was trimmed by 3 bases and the J gene end by 5 bases; junction bases not matched to a gene: 7. Germline values: CDR1 SGDLS, CDR2 YYNGEE. CDR3 size: 14 residues.

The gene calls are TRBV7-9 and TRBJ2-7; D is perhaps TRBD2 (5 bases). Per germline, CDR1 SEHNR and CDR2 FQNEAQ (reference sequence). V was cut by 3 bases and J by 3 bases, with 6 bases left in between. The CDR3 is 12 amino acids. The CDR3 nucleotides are TGTGCCAGCAGCTTGGACTTCTACGAGCAGTACTTC. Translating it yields CASSLDFYEQYF.